This TCR beta chain stems from a study of blood T cell repertoires in COVID-19 (dated by TCRdb to the early 2020s). About the full investigation: The collaborator samples originated in the United States, Italy and Spain and spanned the acute and convalescent phases of COVID-19. The material from the prospective study consisted of cDNA or gDNA derived from T cells, B-cell-depleted T cells, or PBMCs. Deeply sampled blood TCRbeta repertoires from subjects exposed to, actively infected with, or recovered from COVID-19 were included in the dataset. The repertoires were released in a freely available public database intended as a resource for research on the immune response to SARS-CoV-2. Samples were obtained from the ongoing ImmuneRACE study (first 160 participants) and from some 1,200 subjects provided by 6 global collaborators. Nearly every sample came with metadata listing a de-identified subject ID, COVID-19 status, age in years and sex. HLA class I and class II types, where available, came from metadata supplied by the sample provider rather than from assay-based typing.

Trimming at the junction amounts to 8 bases on V and 10 bases on J, and the germline ends lie 15 bases apart. The germline V gene (reference sequence) supplies CDR1 GTSNPN and CDR2 SVGIG. Measured from the cysteine to the phenylalanine, the CDR3 is 11 residues long. The sequence is cut down to CDR3 DNA, 33 bases in frame from base 1. Remarks on this clone: There is no known antigen for this receptor. No much larger clone exists at a distance of one base, and base qualities are not known.

The immunoSEQ Assay, a bias-controlled multiplex PCR, was used to amplify TCRbeta CDR3 regions from genomic DNA. The original methods were these. Nucleated cell counts per sample were estimated from amplification of reference gene primers within the assay. Sequence reads were collapsed and filtered to measure the absolute abundance of every unique TCRbeta CDR3 rearrangement. Productive Simpson clonality was computed per sample as the square root of Simpson's diversity index over productive rearrangements. Entries here come from immuneACCESS through TCRdb and include only in-frame sequences with V and J called. Some clones fail to appear in such tables; in the studies checked, an unresolved V gene covers under half of the shortfall, and the cause of the remainder is unknown. The DNA was the basis for D and trimming; V, J and clone size are from that table. Here the sample has roughly 50,000 clones; roughly 79% occur a single time. The ten largest clones represent about 15% of the sample.

The investigation overall reported the following: How much clinical and demographic metadata was included differed by source and by participant, and the metadata was provided uncurated.

Collaborating institutions collected whole blood in K2EDTA tubes following their own protocols. Collaborator samples were shipped for TCRbeta analysis as frozen whole blood, isolated PBMCs, or DNA extracted from either sample type. The clonotype comes from a human donor with active or convalescent COVID-19. The donor label of this sample is uncertain. The material sequenced was peripheral blood. The rearranged chain carries TRBV30 and TRBJ1-5; the D gene is possibly TRBD1, with 5 bases matching. The CDR3 sequence is CAEGASGPQHF. The DNA sequence reads TGTGCCGAAGGGGCCTCCGGACCCCAGCATTTT.